Listed here are 10 T cell receptor beta chains from one sample, sequenced in a study of shared clonotypes between healthy human individuals. Measured with immunoSEQ multiplex PCR; TCRdb has only the in-frame clones, and not every one. Of approximately 1.5 million clones detected, nearly 99% appear once; the ten largest clones hold roughly 0.45%. Sequenced input: naive CD4+ T cells sorted from blood. The subset here: CD45RA+ positively selected. These receptors all come from a young man in good health.

This clone was counted a single time. The genes are TRBV7-3 and TRBJ2-5, with no clear D. The ends were cut back, 5 bases at V and 1 base at J, with 11 bases in the middle. The CDR3 is 14 amino acids. Germline assignment: CDR1 SGHTA and CDR2 FQGTGA. In DNA, the CDR3 is TGTGCCAGCAGCCTGGCCGGTGGCCAAGAGACCCAGTACTTC. This encodes CASSLAGGQETQYF.

The rearrangement links TRBV29-1 to TRBJ2-1; 9 nucleotides agree with TRBD1. The CDR3 has 18 residues. With 5 bases clipped from V and 7 bases from J, the junction kept 21 bases outside the gene matches. The germline CDR1 and CDR2 sequences are SQVTM and ANQGSEA. In DNA, the CDR3 is TGCAGCGTTCGCCTGAGGACAGGGGCTCGGGAGGTGGGAAATGAGCAGTTCTTC. Translating it yields CSVRLRTGAREVGNEQFF.

The V and J genes are TRBV28 and TRBJ1-2; TRBD1 is a possible D gene (6 bases). Deletions cut 5 bases from V and 6 bases from J, with 19 bases between. CDR3 length equals 15 residues. Germline values: CDR1 MDHEN, CDR2 SYDVKM. DNA for the CDR3: TGTGCCAGCAGTCAGTGGACAGTTTTAAATGATGGCTACACCTTC. Amino acids: CASSQWTVLNDGYTF.

This chain links TRBV20-1 with TRBJ2-7; possibly TRBD1 for D (5 bases). V was shortened by 5 bases and J by 3 bases, with 8 bases between the two germline ends. Germline values: CDR1 DFQATT, CDR2 SNEGSKA (reference sequence). The CDR3 runs 11 residues. CDR3 sequence: CSAHQGYEQYF. The DNA of the CDR3 is TGCAGTGCTCATCAGGGCTACGAGCAGTACTTC.

The J gene is TRBJ2-4, the V gene TRBV19; D uncertain. Germline V lookup: CDR1 LNHDA, CDR2 SQIVND (reference sequence). The V end lost 6 bases, the J end lost 1 base, and 13 bases lay between the germline ends. This CDR3 has 15 residues. This CDR3 is CASRPQVDAKNIQYF. The CDR3 bases are TGTGCCAGTAGGCCCCAAGTGGACGCCAAAAACATTCAGTACTTC.

The rearrangement uses TRBV6-7 and TRBJ2-3, with D perhaps matching TRBD1 or TRBD2 (5 bases each). TRBV6-7 is labeled an ORF, and its function is uncertain. There are 11 residues in the CDR3. V lost 7 bases to trimming and J lost 15 bases, with 17 bases between them. CDR3 sequence: CASNTRDGDYF. Written as DNA, the CDR3 is TGTGCCAGCAATACAAGGGACGGGGACTATTTT.

The sample holds one count of this clone. The rearrangement links TRBV7-6 to TRBJ2-7; unclear D gene. Germline V gene lookup returns CDR1 SGHVS and CDR2 FNYEAQ. The V and J ends lost 1 base and 10 bases respectively, with 11 bases between them. This CDR3 has 12 residues. The CDR3 bases are TGTGCCAGCAGCTTAGATGTGGGCACCCAGTACTTC. It is translated as CASSLDVGTQYF.

This chain links TRBV6-5 with TRBJ2-5, with D possibly called TRBD1 or TRBD2 (6 bases each). V was shortened by 5 bases and J by 4 bases, with 17 bases between the two germline ends. The CDR3 consists of 15 residues. CDR1 is MNHEY and CDR2 is SVGAGI in the germline V gene. CDR3 in amino acids: CASSMRGAVRETQYF. The CDR3 DNA sequence: TGTGCCAGCAGTATGAGGGGGGCGGTTCGAGAGACCCAGTACTTC.

The chain combines TRBV18 with TRBJ1-5; a possible D gene is TRBD1 (5 bases). The germline gives CDR1 KGHSH, CDR2 LQKENI. V gave up 3 bases and J gave up 0 bases, with 12 bases separating them. This CDR3 comprises 16 residues. The CDR3: CASSPVTGNSNQPQHF. DNA for the CDR3: TGTGCCAGCTCACCGGTTACAGGTAATAGCAATCAGCCCCAGCATTTT.

The CDR3 is CASSQDRVNGYTF. The CDR3, as DNA: TGTGCCAGCAGCCAAGACAGGGTCAATGGCTACACCTTC. The rearrangement joins TRBV4-2 to TRBJ1-2, with D perhaps TRBD1 (5 bases). V lost 0 bases and J lost 6, with 8 bases in between. This CDR3 is built from 13 residues. Germline CDR1 is LGHNA and CDR2 is YNFKEQ.